This TCR beta chain was documented in a study of T cell responses to AZD1222 COVID-19 vaccine. Study-level points and caveats: Spike regions recognized by vaccine-associated CD4 TCRs spanned the protein, led by 160-218 and 743-854.

V was trimmed by 5 bases and J by 7 bases, leaving 15 bases between them. CDR3 size: 13 residues. CDR1 is MRHNA and CDR2 is SNTAGT in the germline V gene. There are a few counts of this clone. Its antigen is not identified. Method: immunoSEQ multiplex PCR; TCRdb's copy keeps in-frame clones and lacks some. The sample contains approximately 180,000 clones, approximately 90% of which appear only once. This clonotype was sampled from an adult who received the AZD1222 COVID-19 vaccine. The chain is built from TRBV6-4 and TRBJ2-7; possibly TRBD1 or TRBD2 for D (5 bases each). The source was peripheral blood, collected 28 days after the second AZD1222 dose. CDR3 DNA sequence: TGTGCCAGCAGTCAAAACTCGGGGCGGGAGCAGTACTTC. It specifies CASSQNSGREQYF.